A selection of T cell receptor beta chains follows, all from one sample in a study of T cells in localized non-small cell lung cancer. Data came from immunoSEQ multiplex PCR; TCRdb stores just in-frame clones and leaves some out. The sample yields under 150,000 clones, 89% seen once. The specimen comprised peripheral blood, sampled before any cancer treatment. These receptors all come from a female donor older than 55 with stage I lung adenocarcinoma. The CDR3 runs from the conserved cysteine through the conserved F or W. The D gene is left open where the match is weak. Clone size appears in some rows only: once, few, many, or a class for an expanded clone.

J gene,V gene,D gene,clone size,CDR3 protein,CDR3 DNA
TRBJ2-1,TRBV10-3,TRBD2,NA,CAISEGLANEQFF,TGTGCCATCAGTGAGGGACTAGCGAATGAGCAGTTCTTC
TRBJ2-7,TRBV28,TRBD2,NA,CASSSYSGASYEQYF,TGTGCCAGCAGTTCTTATAGCGGGGCGAGCTACGAGCAGTACTTC
TRBJ2-7,TRBV4-1,TRBD2,NA,CASSQEAALQRGEQYF,TGCGCCAGCAGCCAAGAGGCCGCCTTACAGCGGGGCGAGCAGTACTTC
TRBJ2-5,TRBV15,NA,NA,CATSREKGGGYQETQYF,TGTGCCACCAGCAGGGAAAAGGGAGGGGGGTACCAAGAGACCCAGTACTTC
TRBJ1-4,TRBV30,TRBD1,NA,CACSRQGEKLFF,TGTGCCTGCTCCCGACAGGGGGAAAAACTGTTTTTT
TRBJ2-2,TRBV5-4,NA,NA,CASISGSNTGELFF,TGTGCCAGCATTTCTGGTAGCAACACCGGGGAGCTGTTTTTT
TRBJ2-5,TRBV9,NA,NA,CASSVGGGSGVETQYF,TGTGCCAGCAGCGTAGGGGGTGGGTCGGGAGTGGAGACCCAGTACTTC
TRBJ2-2,TRBV5-1,NA,NA,CASRYGQDTGELFF,TGCGCCAGCAGATACGGGCAGGACACCGGGGAGCTGTTTTTT
TRBJ2-2,TRBV11-2,TRBD1,NA,CASSKTGTAMNTGELFF,TGTGCCAGCAGCAAGACCGGGACAGCCATGAACACCGGGGAGCTGTTTTTT
TRBJ1-5,TRBV11-2,TRBD1,NA,CASSLSTGANQPQHF,TGTGCCAGCAGCTTATCAACAGGGGCCAATCAGCCCCAGCATTTT
TRBJ2-1,TRBV5-4,TRBD2,NA,CASSWTSVANEQFF,TGTGCCAGCAGCTGGACTAGCGTCGCCAATGAGCAGTTCTTC
TRBJ1-1,TRBV7-8,NA,NA,CASSHGAGRTEAFF,TGTGCCAGCAGCCATGGAGCAGGGAGGACTGAAGCTTTCTTT
TRBJ1-2,TRBV12-5,NA,NA,CASGLGRSLFYGYTF,TGTGCTAGTGGTTTGGGCAGGAGTTTATTCTATGGCTACACCTTC
TRBJ1-1,TRBV30,NA,NA,CAWSGRLNTEAFF,TGTGCCTGGAGTGGCAGACTGAACACTGAAGCTTTCTTT
TRBJ2-2,TRBV6-4,NA,NA,CASSDRGDTGELFF,TGTGCCAGCAGTGACAGGGGGGACACCGGGGAGCTGTTTTTT
TRBJ1-5,TRBV18,NA,NA,CASSSLGGQQPQHF,TGTGCCAGCTCATCCTTGGGGGGTCAGCAGCCCCAGCATTTT
TRBJ2-7,TRBV5-1,TRBD1,few,CASSSTGQGIYEQYF,TGCGCCAGCAGCTCGACAGGGCAAGGGATTTACGAGCAGTACTTC
TRBJ1-1,TRBV5-6,NA,NA,CASSLGPQGPEAFF,TGTGCCAGCAGCTTGGGCCCACAGGGCCCTGAAGCTTTCTTT
TRBJ1-5,TRBV4-2,NA,NA,CASSGDGGQDQPQHF,TGTGCCAGCAGCGGCGACGGGGGTCAGGATCAGCCCCAGCATTTT
TRBJ2-2,TRBV11-2,TRBD2,NA,CASSLRPEREGTGELFF,TGTGCCAGCAGCTTGCGGCCTGAGCGGGAAGGCACCGGGGAGCTGTTTTTT
TRBJ2-3,TRBV7-2,TRBD1,NA,CASSLRAAGQGATDTQYF,TGTGCCAGCAGCTTAAGGGCGGCGGGACAGGGGGCGACAGATACGCAGTATTTT
TRBJ2-2,TRBV7-3,TRBD1,NA,CASSFTGQGARTGELFF,TGTGCCAGCAGCTTCACTGGACAGGGGGCGCGCACCGGGGAGCTGTTTTTT
TRBJ2-3,TRBV5-1,NA,NA,CASSLDQLSTDTQYF,TGCGCCAGCAGCTTAGACCAACTCTCCACAGATACGCAGTATTTT
TRBJ2-3,TRBV6-5,NA,NA,CASSPISAGDTQYF,TGTGCCAGCAGCCCCATCAGCGCAGGAGATACGCAGTATTTT
TRBJ2-6,TRBV7-3,NA,NA,CASSPFGTSGANVLTF,TGTGCCAGCAGCCCATTCGGGACATCTGGGGCCAACGTCCTGACTTTC
TRBJ2-6,TRBV5-1,NA,NA,CASSLTGIGANVLTF,TGCGCCAGCAGCTTAACAGGGATAGGGGCCAACGTCCTGACTTTC
TRBJ1-1,TRBV6-1,NA,once,CASSGNRGKPEAFF,TGTGCCAGCAGTGGGAATAGGGGGAAGCCTGAAGCTTTCTTT
TRBJ2-1,TRBV11-2,TRBD2,NA,CASRRESRDEQFF,TGTGCCAGCAGGCGGGAGAGTAGGGATGAGCAGTTCTTC
TRBJ2-4,TRBV5-4,TRBD1,NA,CASSPDRANIQYF,TGTGCCAGCAGTCCTGACAGGGCGAACATTCAGTACTTC
TRBJ2-1,TRBV9,TRBD2,NA,CASSVASLGLAGIDEQFF,TGTGCCAGCAGCGTAGCGAGTCTTGGACTAGCGGGAATCGATGAGCAGTTCTTC
TRBJ2-5,TRBV7-8,NA,NA,CASSFKAQETQYF,TGTGCCAGCAGCTTCAAGGCTCAAGAGACCCAGTACTTC
TRBJ2-1,TRBV6-1,NA,NA,CASSDSGGGDEQFF,TGTGCCAGCAGTGATAGCGGAGGGGGGGATGAGCAGTTCTTC
TRBJ1-1,TRBV7-6,TRBD1,NA,CASSRTGAMNTEAFF,TGTGCCAGCAGCCGTACAGGGGCCATGAACACTGAAGCTTTCTTT
TRBJ2-3,TRBV2,TRBD2,NA,CASSPRGSGRTDTQYF,TGTGCCAGCAGTCCTCGGGGTAGCGGGAGGACAGATACGCAGTATTTT
TRBJ2-7,TRBV10-3,NA,NA,CATGGSSYEQYF,TGTGCCACAGGGGGGAGCTCCTACGAGCAGTACTTC
TRBJ2-3,TRBV5-1,NA,once,CASSFGGYTQYF,TGCGCCAGCAGCTTTGGTGGGTATACGCAGTATTTT
TRBJ2-3,TRBV5-1,TRBD1,NA,CASSATGVGSTDTQYF,TGCGCCAGCAGCGCAACAGGGGTAGGATCCACAGATACGCAGTATTTT
TRBJ2-3,TRBV7-2,NA,NA,CASSFRGTDTQYF,TGTGCCAGCAGCTTCCGGGGTACAGATACGCAGTATTTT
TRBJ2-7,TRBV5-6,NA,NA,CASSLRFRGPYEQYF,TGTGCCAGCAGCTTGCGGTTTCGGGGACCCTACGAGCAGTACTTC
TRBJ2-7,TRBV19,NA,NA,CASSIGTGPYEQYF,TGTGCCAGTAGTATAGGGACTGGACCGTACGAGCAGTACTTC
TRBJ2-5,TRBV7-2,NA,NA,CASSLAWAETQYF,TGTGCCAGCAGCTTAGCTTGGGCGGAGACCCAGTACTTC
TRBJ1-1,TRBV5-1,TRBD1,NA,CASSWMVGQVNTEAFF,TGCGCCAGCAGCTGGATGGTCGGACAGGTCAACACTGAAGCTTTCTTT
TRBJ2-5,TRBV7-9,TRBD1,NA,CASSLGSGGETQYF,TGTGCCAGCAGCCTAGGGTCAGGGGGTGAGACCCAGTACTTC
TRBJ1-2,TRBV5-4,NA,once,CASSPPPSPGSVSGYTF,TGTGCCAGCAGCCCCCCCCCAAGTCCAGGGAGCGTGAGCGGCTACACCTTC
TRBJ2-3,TRBV28,NA,NA,CASSDPPTDTQYF,TGTGCCAGCAGCGACCCTCCCACAGATACGCAGTATTTT
TRBJ1-1,TRBV7-9,NA,few,CASSRETGQEAFF,TGTGCCAGCAGCCGAGAGACAGGACAAGAAGCTTTCTTT
TRBJ2-5,TRBV30,NA,NA,CAWSVRGETQYF,TGTGCCTGGAGTGTTAGGGGAGAGACCCAGTACTTC
TRBJ2-3,TRBV7-3,NA,once,CASSSMGRVDTQYF,TGTGCCAGCAGCTCCATGGGGCGTGTAGATACGCAGTATTTT
TRBJ1-1,TRBV11-2,NA,NA,CASSLDWGRLSEAFF,TGTGCCAGCAGCTTAGACTGGGGGCGCCTGTCCGAAGCTTTCTTT
TRBJ2-1,TRBV2,NA,NA,CASDLPSGREQFF,TGTGCCAGCGATTTACCGAGTGGGCGTGAGCAGTTCTTC
TRBJ1-3,TRBV6-1,NA,NA,CASTLTAGFGNTIYF,TGTGCCAGCACCTTGACAGCAGGGTTTGGAAACACCATATATTTT
TRBJ2-7,TRBV6-6,NA,NA,CASSRQELYEQYF,TGTGCCAGCAGCCGACAGGAACTATACGAGCAGTACTTC
TRBJ2-3,TRBV6-6,NA,NA,CANAPGQHTDTQYF,TGTGCCAACGCGCCGGGACAACACACAGATACGCAGTATTTT